This TCR beta chain came from a study of CD4+ T cells in melanoma. Study observations and caveats: Neoantigen-specific CD4+ T cells in melanoma reportedly had diverse differentiation states.

Turning to this clone: Its specificity is unknown.

The table came from immunoSEQ multiplex PCR; TCRdb's copy has only in-frame clones and leaves some out. This table has some 150,000 clones, 80% to 95% appearing once. Germline assignment: CDR1 GTSNPN and CDR2 SVGIG (reference sequence). The CDR3 length is 14 residues. The V gene lost 1 base and the J gene lost 4 bases, with 10 bases spanning the gap. The origin of this receptor is a human donor with melanoma. The chain joins TRBV30 to TRBJ1-4; a possible D gene is TRBD1 (6 bases). The CDR3 reads CAWSGTDVNEKLFF. The CDR3 region has the DNA TGTGCCTGGAGTGGGACAGACGTTAATGAAAAACTGTTTTTT.